This T cell receptor (beta chain) was recorded in a study of blood T cell repertoires in COVID-19. The data were produced by immunoSEQ multiplex PCR, yet TCRdb's version contains in-frame clones alone and is incomplete. The profile covers about 150,000 clones, with 80% to 90% appearing a single time and around 7.7% taken by the ten largest. The V end lost 4 bases, the J end lost 10 bases, and 11 bases lay between the germline ends. The germline V gene has CDR1 SGHNT and CDR2 YENEEA. The CDR3 has 13 amino acids. The chain carries TRBV11-3 and TRBJ1-6; no clear D. The clonotype was recovered from a man aged 45 to 65 who had recovered from COVID-19. The material sequenced was PBMCs or T cells enriched from blood (not recorded which). DNA for the CDR3: TGTGCCAGCAGCTCCCAAACGGGGTCACCCCTCCACTTT. This gives the protein CASSSQTGSPLHF.